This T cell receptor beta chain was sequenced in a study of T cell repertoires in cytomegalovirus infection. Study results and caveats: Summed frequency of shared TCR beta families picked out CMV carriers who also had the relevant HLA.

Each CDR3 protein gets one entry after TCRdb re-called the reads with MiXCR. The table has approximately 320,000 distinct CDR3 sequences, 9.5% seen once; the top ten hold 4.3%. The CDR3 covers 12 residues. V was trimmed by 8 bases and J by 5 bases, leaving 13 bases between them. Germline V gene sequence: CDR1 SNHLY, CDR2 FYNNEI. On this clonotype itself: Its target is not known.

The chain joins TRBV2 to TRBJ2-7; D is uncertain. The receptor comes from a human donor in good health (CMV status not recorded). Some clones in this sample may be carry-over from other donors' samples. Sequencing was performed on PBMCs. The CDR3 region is CASEAEPNEQYF. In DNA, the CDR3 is TGTGCCAGCGAGGCGGAGCCGAACGAGCAGTACTTC.